Listed here are 13 T cell receptor beta chains from one sample, sequenced in a study of blood T cells in healthy people across ages. The authors ran a second PCR of 7 to 11 cycles using a sample-barcoded 5' primer and a J-beta primer mix. Via MiXCR, TCRdb re-called the 5' RACE reads, giving one row per CDR3 protein. Among under 1 million distinct CDR3 sequences listed, roughly 44% were seen once. Sequenced input: blood. The receptors derive from a man aged 60 to 69 in good health.

The V call is TRBV20-1, the J call TRBJ2-1, with 12 bases aligning to TRBD2. Germline values: CDR1 DFQATT, CDR2 SNEGSKA (reference sequence). The CDR3 covers 13 residues. V lost 5 bases, J lost 9 bases, and 5 bases stayed unmatched. CDR3: CSAASGGASEQFF. Written as DNA, the CDR3 is TGCAGTGCTGCTAGCGGGGGGGCCAGTGAGCAGTTCTTC.

This chain uses TRBV3-1 with TRBJ1-2; no firm D call. This CDR3 is built from 12 residues. Trimming stripped 3 bases from V and 4 bases from J, with 6 bases between. From germline, CDR1 is LGHDT and CDR2 YNNKEL (reference sequence). Here the CDR3 DNA reads TGTGCCAGCAGCCAGAACTTCTATGGCTACACCTTC. It codes for CASSQNFYGYTF.

Only a few counts were recorded for this clonotype. One junction end disagrees with the germline gene, perhaps due to a read error. This chain uses TRBV28 with TRBJ2-5, with D possibly TRBD1 on 5 matching bases. The assigned J gene may be wrong: the sequence end matches TRBJ2-4 better. The CDR3 has 18 amino acids. The V gene's germline CDR1 is MDHEN and CDR2 SYDVKM. DNA of the CDR3: TGTGCCAGCACCGAAACGTCGGGCAGGGATCCATCCAAAAGCATTCAGTACTTC. Its translation is CASTETSGRDPSKSIQYF.

The V gene is TRBV18, the J gene TRBJ2-5, with TRBD1 matching 9 bases. The CDR3 contains 16 residues. V was clipped by 4 bases and J by 1 base; unmatched bases: 7. Germline-derived CDR1 and CDR2 are KGHSH and LQKENI. CDR3 sequence reads: CASSRGQGAPQETQYF. The CDR3 DNA reads as TGTGCCAGCTCACGGGGACAGGGAGCACCCCAAGAGACCCAGTACTTC.

On this clonotype: An end of the junction differs from the germline gene, which may be a read error. This chain uses TRBV5-1 with TRBJ1-2; D remains unclear. The germline V gene encodes CDR1 SGHRS and CDR2 YFSETQ. The CDR3 extends over 14 amino acids. This CDR3 reads CASSLESANYGYIF. CDR3 nucleotides: TGCGCCAGCAGCTTGGAGTCAGCTAACTATGGCTACATCTTC.

This chain joins TRBV7-3 and TRBJ1-1, with D possibly being TRBD1 (5 bases). Between the trimmed V and J ends, which lost 0 bases and 1 base, there was a span of 12 bases. Per germline, CDR1 SGHTA and CDR2 FQGTGA. CDR3 length equals 16 residues. Here the CDR3 reads CASSLTPGTRNTEAFF. CDR3 nucleotides: TGTGCCAGCAGCTTAACTCCAGGGACGAGGAACACTGAAGCTTTCTTT. Filled out from reference TRBV7-3 and TRBJ1-1, the complete variable domain reads GAGVSQTPSNKVTEKGKYVELRCDPISGHTALYWYRQSLGQGPEFLIYFQGTGAADDSGLPNDRFFAVRPEGSVSTLKIQRTERGDSAVYLCASSLTPGTRNTEAFFGQGTRLTVV.

This clonotype was counted at least ten times. The J gene is TRBJ2-7, the V gene TRBV12-3 or TRBV12-4; D perhaps matches TRBD2 (6 bases). CDR3 length: 14 amino acids. V lost 7 bases and J lost 1, with 14 bases in between. CDR3 sequence (DNA): TGTGCCAGCACCTCCATGGGACTTTCCTACGAGCAGTACTTC. This gives the protein CASTSMGLSYEQYF.

The chain has TRBV2 and TRBJ2-7, with 10 bases aligning to TRBD1. Looked up from germline, CDR1 is SNHLY and CDR2 is FYNNEI. The CDR3 is 14 amino acids. The V and J ends lost 6 bases and 1 base, in that order; junction bases with no gene match: 3. Here the CDR3 reads CASREDRGSYEQYF. CDR3 sequence (DNA): TGTGCCAGCAGGGAGGACAGGGGGTCCTACGAGCAGTACTTC.

The rearrangement uses TRBV12-3 or TRBV12-4 and TRBJ2-5; no clear D gene. Between the trimmed V and J ends, which lost 2 bases and 1 base, there was a span of 11 bases. CDR3 length: 15 residues. Here the CDR3 reads CASSLSATAQETQYF. For the CDR3, the DNA is TGTGCCAGCAGTTTATCGGCAACAGCCCAAGAGACCCAGTACTTC.

This clonotype was seen more than once but under ten times. V usage is TRBV27 and J usage is TRBJ2-3; no reliable D call. V lost 10 bases to trimming and J lost 2 bases, with 4 bases between them. The CDR3 covers 10 residues. CDR1 is MNHEY and CDR2 is SMNVEV in the germline V gene (reference sequence). The CDR3 region is CAINTDTQYF. The DNA of the CDR3 is TGTGCCATAAACACAGATACGCAGTATTTT.

The chain combines TRBV2 with TRBJ2-3; the match to TRBD2 covers 9 bases. The CDR3 has 17 residues. From germline, CDR1 is SNHLY and CDR2 FYNNEI. Trimming removed 4 bases from V and 2 bases from J; junction bases left unmatched: 10. The CDR3 loop is CASSVTPGGGATDTQYF. CDR3 DNA: TGTGCCAGCAGTGTAACCCCGGGCGGGGGGGCCACAGATACGCAGTATTTT.

This clonotype was seen only a few times. The V gene is TRBV20-1, the J gene TRBJ2-5; 11 nucleotides agree with TRBD2. Germline assignment: CDR1 DFQATT and CDR2 SNEGSKA (reference sequence). Trimming removed 3 bases from V and 4 bases from J; junction bases left unmatched: 4. CDR3 length: 14 residues. The CDR3 sequence: CSARTGLAGETQYF. CDR3 nucleotide sequence: TGCAGTGCTAGGACAGGACTAGCGGGAGAGACCCAGTACTTC.

The chain joins TRBV30 to TRBJ2-1, with no clear D. Trimming removed 2 bases at V and 6 bases at J, with 5 bases between. This CDR3 is 11 amino acids long. Germline V lookup: CDR1 GTSNPN, CDR2 SVGIG (reference sequence). CDR3 DNA sequence: TGTGCCTGGAGTTCAGGCAATGAGCAGTTCTTC. It codes for CAWSSGNEQFF.